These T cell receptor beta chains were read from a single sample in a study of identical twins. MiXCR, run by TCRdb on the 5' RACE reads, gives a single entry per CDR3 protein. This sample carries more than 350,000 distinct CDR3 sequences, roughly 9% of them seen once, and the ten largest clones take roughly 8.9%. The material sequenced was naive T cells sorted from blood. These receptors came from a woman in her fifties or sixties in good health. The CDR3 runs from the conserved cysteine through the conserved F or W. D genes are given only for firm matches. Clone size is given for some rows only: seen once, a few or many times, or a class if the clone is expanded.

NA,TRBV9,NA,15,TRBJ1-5,TGTGCCAGCAGCCCCGGCCTTACACGAGGGCAGCCCCAGCATTTT,CASSPGLTRGQPQHF
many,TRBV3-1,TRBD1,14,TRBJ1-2,TGTGCCAGCAGCGGACGGGACAGAAACTATGGCTACACCTTC,CASSGRDRNYGYTF
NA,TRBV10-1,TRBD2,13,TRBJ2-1,TGCGCCAGCTCCGGGACTAGCGCATCGCAGCAGTTCTTC,CASSGTSASQQFF
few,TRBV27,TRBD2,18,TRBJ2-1,TGTGCCAGCAAATTCTTAGGAGCGGGAGGAACCTCCTACAATGAGCAGTTCTTC,CASKFLGAGGTSYNEQFF
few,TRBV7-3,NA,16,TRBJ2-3,TGTGCCAGCAGCGCGATGGTGGGATCTTACACAGATACGCAGTATTTT,CASSAMVGSYTDTQYF
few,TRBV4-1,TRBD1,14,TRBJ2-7,TGCGCCAGCAGCCCCTGGACAGGGGAGTACGAGCAGTACTTC,CASSPWTGEYEQYF
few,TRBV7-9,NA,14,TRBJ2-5,TGTGCCACCGAGCGAGGATGGGGGAGCGAGACCCAGTACTTC,CATERGWGSETQYF
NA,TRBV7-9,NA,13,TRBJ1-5,TGTGCCAGCAGCCCTGGGGGGGCTGCGCCCCAGCATTTT,CASSPGGAAPQHF
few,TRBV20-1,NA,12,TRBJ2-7,TGCAGTGCTAGAGGGTGGCGGGACGAGCAGTACTTC,CSARGWRDEQYF
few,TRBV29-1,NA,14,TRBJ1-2,TGCAGCGTCGACCACTCCGCAGCTAACTATGGCTACACCTTC,CSVDHSAANYGYTF
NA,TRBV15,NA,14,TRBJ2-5,TGTGCCACCAGCAGAGTACGAGGGAGGGAGACCCAGTACTTC,CATSRVRGRETQYF
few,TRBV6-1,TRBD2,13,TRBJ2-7,TGTGCCATACTGGCGGGAGGGTTCTACGAGCAGTACTTC,CAILAGGFYEQYF
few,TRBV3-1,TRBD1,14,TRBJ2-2,TGTGCCAGCAGCCCGACAGGGACCACCGGGGAGCTGTTTTTT,CASSPTGTTGELFF
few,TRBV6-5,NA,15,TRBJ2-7,TGTGCCAGCAGTTACTCTGGGGCAGATAGCTACGAGCAGTACTTC,CASSYSGADSYEQYF
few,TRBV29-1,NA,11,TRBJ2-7,TGCAGCGCGGGTCCCTCCTACGAGCAGTACTTC,CSAGPSYEQYF
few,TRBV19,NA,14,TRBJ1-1,TGTGCCAGTAGTACACAGGGTGGGAACACTGAAGCTTTCTTT,CASSTQGGNTEAFF
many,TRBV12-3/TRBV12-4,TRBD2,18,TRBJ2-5,TGTGCCAGCAGTTTAGCCTCGGGACTAGCGGACCTACAAGAGACCCAGTACTTC,CASSLASGLADLQETQYF
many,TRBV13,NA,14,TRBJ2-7,TGTGCCAGCAGCTTAGGGCGGGGATCCTACGAGCAGTACTTC,CASSLGRGSYEQYF
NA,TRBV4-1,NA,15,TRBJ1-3,TGCGCCAGCAGCTCCCGGACAAGCTCTGGAAACACCATATATTTT,CASSSRTSSGNTIYF
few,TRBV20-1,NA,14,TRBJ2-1,TGCAGTGCTAGCGGCGAGGGGGCCTACAATGAGCAGTTCTTC,CSASGEGAYNEQFF
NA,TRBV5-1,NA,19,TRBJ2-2,TGCGCCAGCAGCTTTGGTGGGTTGGCTAGCTCGCCGAACACCGGGGAGCTGTTTTTT,CASSFGGLASSPNTGELFF
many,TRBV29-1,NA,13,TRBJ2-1,TGCAGCGTTGTGTCCGTATCCTACAATGAGCAGTTCTTC,CSVVSVSYNEQFF
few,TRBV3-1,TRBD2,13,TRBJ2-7,TGTGCCAGTTCTAGCGGGGGATACTACGAGCAGTACTTC,CASSSGGYYEQYF
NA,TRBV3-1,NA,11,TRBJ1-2,TGTGCCAGCAGCCAGAATCGTGGCTACACCTTC,CASSQNRGYTF
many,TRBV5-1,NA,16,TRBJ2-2,TGCGCCAGCAGCCTGGGGGGACGGCGTCTCACCGGGGAGCTGTTTTTT,CASSLGGRRLTGELFF
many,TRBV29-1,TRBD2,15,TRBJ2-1,TGCAGCGTTCAGGCCATCACTAGCGGAGAAGATGAGCAGTTCTTC,CSVQAITSGEDEQFF
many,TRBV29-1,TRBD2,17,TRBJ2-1,TGCAGCGTTGAAGGACTAGCGGGAGTATTATCCTACAATGAGCAGTTCTTC,CSVEGLAGVLSYNEQFF
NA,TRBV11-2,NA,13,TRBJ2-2,TGTGCCAGCAGCTTAGTGGCTACACCGGAGCTGTTTTTT,CASSLVATPELFF
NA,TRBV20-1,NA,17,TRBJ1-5,TGCAGTGCTAGCAAATACCTTCAGGGTGGCGGTCGTCAGCCCCAGCATTTT,CSASKYLQGGGRQPQHF
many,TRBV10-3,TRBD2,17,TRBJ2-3,TGTGCCACCAGGAGCTTAAGCGGGAGGGCGAGGACAGATACGCAGTATTTT,CATRSLSGRARTDTQYF
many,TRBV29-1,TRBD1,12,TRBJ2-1,TGCAGCGTTAGGGACAGGGACAATGAGCAGTTCTTC,CSVRDRDNEQFF
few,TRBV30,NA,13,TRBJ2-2,TGTGCCTGGAGTGGCCTTCTGAGCGGGGAGCTGTTTTTT,CAWSGLLSGELFF
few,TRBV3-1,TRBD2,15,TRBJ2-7,TGTGCCAGCAGCCTTCCGGGGACTAGGAGGTCGGAGCAGTACTTC,CASSLPGTRRSEQYF
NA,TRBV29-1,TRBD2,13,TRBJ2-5,TGCAGCGGTAGACTAGCGGGAGAAGAGACCCAGTACTTC,CSGRLAGEETQYF
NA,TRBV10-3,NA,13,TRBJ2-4,TGTGCCACCAGAGGACTAGCCAAAAACATTCAGTACTTC,CATRGLAKNIQYF
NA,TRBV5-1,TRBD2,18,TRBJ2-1,TGCGCCAGCAGCTTGGTACCTAGCGGGAGTTCAGCTTACAATGAGCAGTTCTTC,CASSLVPSGSSAYNEQFF
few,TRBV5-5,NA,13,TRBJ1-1,TGTGCCAGCAGCTGGATTCTAGCGACTGAAGCTTTCTTT,CASSWILATEAFF
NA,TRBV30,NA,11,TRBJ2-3,TGTGCCTGGAGTGGGGCAGATACGCAGTATTTT,CAWSGADTQYF
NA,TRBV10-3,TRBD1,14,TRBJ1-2,TGTGCCATCAGGGACGGACAGGGCGGCGATGGCTACACCTTC,CAIRDGQGGDGYTF
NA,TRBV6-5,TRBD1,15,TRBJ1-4,TGTGCCAGCAGTACTACGACAGGGGCCAATGAAAAACTGTTTTTT,CASSTTTGANEKLFF
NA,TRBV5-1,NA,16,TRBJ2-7,TGCGCCAGCAGCCCAGCCCCGGGTTCCTCCGACTACGAGCAGTACTTC,CASSPAPGSSDYEQYF
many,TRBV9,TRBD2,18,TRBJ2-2,TGTGCCAGCAGCGCACACAGCGGGAAGAGTTCGAACACCGGGGAGCTGTTTTTT,CASSAHSGKSSNTGELFF
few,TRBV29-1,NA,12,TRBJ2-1,TGCAGCTTCCGCCTGATCTACAATGAGCAGTTCTTC,CSFRLIYNEQFF
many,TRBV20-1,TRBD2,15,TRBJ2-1,TGCAGTGCTAGTCGGGGTGGACTAGCGGCACTTGAGCAGTTCTTC,CSASRGGLAALEQFF
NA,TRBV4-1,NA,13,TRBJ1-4,TGCGCCAGCAGCCAAGTCTTCCTTGAAAAACTGTTTTTT,CASSQVFLEKLFF